Shown below are 5 T cell receptor beta chains from a single sample sequenced in a study of T cell responses to AZD1222 COVID-19 vaccine. The protocol was immunoSEQ multiplex PCR, while the TCRdb copy is restricted to in-frame clones and leaves out a portion. This sample has over 120,000 clones, with 75% to 90% found just once. The material sequenced was peripheral blood, taken on day 0 of AZD1222 vaccination. The receptors stem from an adult in good health.

In nucleotides, the CDR3 is TGTGCCAGCAGTCCCGCGGGCACTTTAGCCAAAAACATTCAGTACTTC. Translated, it gives CASSPAGTLAKNIQYF. The chain uses TRBV28 and TRBJ2-4; D is perhaps TRBD2 (5 bases). CDR1 and CDR2 (germline): MDHEN, SYDVKM. V was clipped by 5 bases and J by 0 bases, with 14 bases between them. The CDR3 loop spans 16 amino acids.

The rearrangement uses TRBV9 and TRBJ2-5, with D tentatively TRBD1 (6 bases). The germline V gene encodes CDR1 SGDLS and CDR2 YYNGEE. This CDR3 has 14 amino acids. V lost 4 bases and J 5 bases, leaving 15 bases between the germline ends. CDR3 sequence: CASSSSRGGETQYF. DNA of the CDR3: TGTGCCAGCAGCTCCTCCCGAGGGGGTGAGACCCAGTACTTC.

CDR3 sequence (DNA): TGTGCCAGCAGTCCATCAGCGGGAGGAGGTGTCGGGGAGCTGTTTTTT. This gives the protein CASSPSAGGGVGELFF. V is TRBV27 and J is TRBJ2-2; TRBD2 aligns across 9 bases. CDR3 length: 16 residues. CDR1 is MNHEY, CDR2 SMNVEV, per germline (reference sequence). With V trimmed by 5 bases and J by 7 bases, 11 bases remained unmatched.

V usage is TRBV6-5 and J usage is TRBJ2-3; weak D call: TRBD2 (5 bases). CDR1 and CDR2 (germline): MNHEY, SVGAGI. This CDR3 is 11 amino acids long. Trimming removed 6 bases at V and 6 bases at J, with 7 bases between. This CDR3 reads CASSERDTQYF. The CDR3 DNA follows: TGTGCCAGCAGCGAGCGGGATACGCAGTATTTT.

The rearrangement links TRBV9 to TRBJ1-1, with D possibly TRBD1 on 6 matching bases. The V gene's germline CDR1 is SGDLS and CDR2 YYNGEE. The V and J ends lost 0 bases and 4 bases respectively, with 13 bases between them. This CDR3 comprises 15 residues. The CDR3 DNA reads TGTGCCAGCAGCGTAGAGCAGGGGAGGGGCACTGAAGCTTTCTTT. This sequence encodes CASSVEQGRGTEAFF.